This T cell receptor (beta chain) is drawn from a study of regulatory T cells in long-lasting Graves disease. General study findings and limits: Among samples with persistent disease, TRBV28, TRBJ1-2 and TRBJ2-5 were favored. Tissue studied was limited to peripheral blood, excluding thyroid tissue.

V dropped 7 bases and J dropped 4; count of bases not matched to a gene: 5. Germline values: CDR1 SQVTM, CDR2 ANQGSEA. The CDR3 runs to 12 residues. Regarding this clonotype: Its antigen is currently unknown. A clone one base away is much larger, so this may be a read error.

Time point given: persistent/refractory GD, antithyroid drugs over 5 years with positive TRAb. RNA from PBMCs was the source of the TCR library. Into tubes containing EDTA, approximately 9 milliliters of peripheral blood were drawn. Building of the TCR beta libraries involved iRepertoire HTBI primers and Arm-PCR of CDR3 regions. TCRdb independently ran MiXCR on the multiplex PCR reads; one entry per CDR3 protein. The sample includes about 460,000 distinct CDR3 sequences, less than 25% of them seen just once. The specimen comprised peripheral blood mononuclear cells (PBMCs), sampled when the disease was refractory, from a patient treated with antithyroid drugs. The rearrangement joins TRBV29-1 to TRBJ1-1; 8 nucleotides match TRBD1. The TCR originated in a female donor with Graves disease. CDR3 loop: CSARTGTTEAFF. CDR3 nucleotide sequence: TGCAGCGCAAGGACAGGGACCACTGAAGCTTTCTTT.